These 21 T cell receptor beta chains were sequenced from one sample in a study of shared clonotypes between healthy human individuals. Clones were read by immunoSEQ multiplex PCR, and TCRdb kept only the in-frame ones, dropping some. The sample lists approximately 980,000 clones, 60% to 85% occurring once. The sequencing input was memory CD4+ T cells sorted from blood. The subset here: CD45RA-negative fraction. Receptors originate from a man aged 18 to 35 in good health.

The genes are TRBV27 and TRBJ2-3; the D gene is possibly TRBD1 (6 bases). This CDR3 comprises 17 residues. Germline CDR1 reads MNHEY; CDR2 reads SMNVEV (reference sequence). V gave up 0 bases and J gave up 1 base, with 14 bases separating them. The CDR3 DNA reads TGTGCCAGCAGTTTATCTAGATCAGGGGCGGGCACAGATACGCAGTATTTT. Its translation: CASSLSRSGAGTDTQYF.

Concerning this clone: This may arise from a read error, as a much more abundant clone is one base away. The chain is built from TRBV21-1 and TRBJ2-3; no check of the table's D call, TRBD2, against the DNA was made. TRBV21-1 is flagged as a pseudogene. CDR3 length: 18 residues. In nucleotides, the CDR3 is TGTGCCAGCAGCCACACCGGGACTAGCAGGAGGACCACAGATACGCAGTATTTT. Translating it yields CASSHTGTSRRTTDTQYF.

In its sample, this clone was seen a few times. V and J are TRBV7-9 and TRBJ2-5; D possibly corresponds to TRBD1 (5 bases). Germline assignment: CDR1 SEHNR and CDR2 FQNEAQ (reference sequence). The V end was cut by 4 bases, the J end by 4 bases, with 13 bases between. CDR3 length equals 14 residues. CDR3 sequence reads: CASSSWTKRETQYF. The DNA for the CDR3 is TGTGCCAGCAGCTCCTGGACAAAGAGAGAGACCCAGTACTTC. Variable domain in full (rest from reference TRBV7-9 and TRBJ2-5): DTGVSQNPRHKITKRGQNVTFRCDPISEHNRLYWYRQTLGQGPEFLTYFQNEAQLEKSRLLSDRFSAERPKGSFSTLEIQRTEQGDSAMYLCASSSWTKRETQYFGPGTRLLVL.

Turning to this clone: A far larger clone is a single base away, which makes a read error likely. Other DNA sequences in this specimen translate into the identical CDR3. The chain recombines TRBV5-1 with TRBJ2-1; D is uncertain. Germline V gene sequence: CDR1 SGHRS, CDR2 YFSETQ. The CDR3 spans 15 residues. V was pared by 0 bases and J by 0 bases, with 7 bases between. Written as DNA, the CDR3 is TGCGCCAGCAGCTTGGCGGGCGTCTCCTACAATGAGCAGTTCTTC. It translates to CASSLAGVSYNEQFF.

Written as DNA, the CDR3 is TGTGCCAGCAGCGTAGGCGGCAGTGATTATTCACCCCTCCACTTT. It translates to CASSVGGSDYSPLHF. The chain joins TRBV9 to TRBJ1-6; no firm D call. Germline V gene sequence: CDR1 SGDLS, CDR2 YYNGEE. Trimming removed 0 bases from V and 8 bases from J, with 12 bases in between. The CDR3 sequence is 15 residues long. The full variable domain, its missing parts supplied by reference TRBV9 and TRBJ1-6, is DSGVTQTPKHLITATGQRVTLRCSPRSGDLSVYWYQQSLDQGLQFLIQYYNGEERAKGNILERFSAQQFPDLHSELNLSSLELGDSALYFCASSVGGSDYSPLHFGNGTRLTVT.

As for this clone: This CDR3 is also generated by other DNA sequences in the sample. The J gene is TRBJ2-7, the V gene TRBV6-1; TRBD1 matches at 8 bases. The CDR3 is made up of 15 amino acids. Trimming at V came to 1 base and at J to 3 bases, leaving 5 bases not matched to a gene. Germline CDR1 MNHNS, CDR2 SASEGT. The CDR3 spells CASSEGGTGIYEQYF. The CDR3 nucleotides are TGTGCCAGCAGTGAAGGAGGGACAGGTATCTACGAGCAGTACTTC.

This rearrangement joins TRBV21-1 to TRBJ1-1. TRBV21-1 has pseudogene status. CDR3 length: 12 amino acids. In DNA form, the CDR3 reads TGTGCCAGCAGCATGGGTTTAACTGAAGCTTTCTTT. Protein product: CASSMGLTEAFF.

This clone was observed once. CDR3 DNA: TGCGCCAGCAGCCAAGAAAGGAGGAGGTCAGGGAATGAAAAACTGTTTTTT. It yields the protein CASSQERRRSGNEKLFF. The V call is TRBV4-1, the J call TRBJ1-4, with a weak D call TRBD1 (5 bases). The CDR3 loop spans 17 amino acids. V lost 0 bases and J 5 bases, leaving 16 bases between the germline ends. CDR1 is MGHRA, CDR2 YSYEKL, per germline.

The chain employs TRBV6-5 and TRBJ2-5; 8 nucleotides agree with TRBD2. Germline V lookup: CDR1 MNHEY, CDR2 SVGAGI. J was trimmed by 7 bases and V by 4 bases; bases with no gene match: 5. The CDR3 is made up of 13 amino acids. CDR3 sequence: CASSLSGGRTQYF. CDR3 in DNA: TGTGCCAGCAGTTTAAGCGGGGGCAGGACCCAGTACTTC.

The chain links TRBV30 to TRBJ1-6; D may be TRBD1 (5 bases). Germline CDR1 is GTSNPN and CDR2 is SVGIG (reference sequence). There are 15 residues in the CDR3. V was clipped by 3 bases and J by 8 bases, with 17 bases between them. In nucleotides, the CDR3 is TGTGCCTGGAGCGCAGGGTTTATTATGGATTCACCCCTCCACTTT. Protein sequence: CAWSAGFIMDSPLHF.

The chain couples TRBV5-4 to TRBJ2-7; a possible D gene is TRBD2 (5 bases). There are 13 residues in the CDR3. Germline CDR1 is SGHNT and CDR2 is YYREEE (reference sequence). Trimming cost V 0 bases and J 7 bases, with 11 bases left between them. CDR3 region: CASSLGPTGEQYF. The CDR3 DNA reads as TGTGCCAGCAGCTTGGGTCCCACGGGGGAGCAGTACTTC.

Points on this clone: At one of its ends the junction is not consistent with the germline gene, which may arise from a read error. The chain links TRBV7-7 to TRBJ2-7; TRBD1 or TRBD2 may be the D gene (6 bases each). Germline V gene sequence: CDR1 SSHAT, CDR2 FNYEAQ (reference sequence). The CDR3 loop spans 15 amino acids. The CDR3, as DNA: TGTGCTAGCAGCTTAGCGGCGGGACAACAATACGAGCAGTACTTC. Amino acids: CASSLAAGQQYEQYF.

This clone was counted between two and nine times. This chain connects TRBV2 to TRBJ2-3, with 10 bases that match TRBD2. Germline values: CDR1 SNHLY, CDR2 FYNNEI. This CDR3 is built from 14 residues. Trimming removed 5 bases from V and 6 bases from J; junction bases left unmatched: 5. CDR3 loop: CASSQSGGADTQYF. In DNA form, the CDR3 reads TGTGCCAGCAGTCAAAGCGGGGGGGCCGATACGCAGTATTTT.

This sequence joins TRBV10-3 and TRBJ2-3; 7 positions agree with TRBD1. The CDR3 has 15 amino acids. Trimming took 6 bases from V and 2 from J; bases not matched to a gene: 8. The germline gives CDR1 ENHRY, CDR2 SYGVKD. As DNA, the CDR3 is TGTGCCATCAGCCAAACAGGGGACCCCACAGATACGCAGTATTTT. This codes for CAISQTGDPTDTQYF.

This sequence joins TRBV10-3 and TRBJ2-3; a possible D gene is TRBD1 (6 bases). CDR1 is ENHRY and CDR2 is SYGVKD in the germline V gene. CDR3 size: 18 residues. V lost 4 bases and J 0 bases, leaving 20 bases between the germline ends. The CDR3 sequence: CAISVPDSQTLSTDTQYF. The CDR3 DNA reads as TGTGCCATCAGTGTTCCGGACAGCCAGACCCTGAGCACAGATACGCAGTATTTT.

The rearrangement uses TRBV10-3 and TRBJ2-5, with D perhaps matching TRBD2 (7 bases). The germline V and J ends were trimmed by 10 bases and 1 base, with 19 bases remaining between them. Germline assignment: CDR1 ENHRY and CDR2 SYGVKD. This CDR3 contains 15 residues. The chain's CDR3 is CASEASGGRQETQYF. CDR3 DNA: TGTGCCAGTGAGGCCTCCGGGGGGCGCCAAGAGACCCAGTACTTC.

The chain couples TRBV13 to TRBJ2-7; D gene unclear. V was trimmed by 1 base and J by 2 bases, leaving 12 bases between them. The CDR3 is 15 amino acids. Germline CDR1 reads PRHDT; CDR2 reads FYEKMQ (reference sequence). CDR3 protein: CASSLVSSPPYEQYF. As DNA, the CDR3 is TGTGCCAGCAGCTTAGTGTCCTCCCCACCCTACGAGCAGTACTTC.

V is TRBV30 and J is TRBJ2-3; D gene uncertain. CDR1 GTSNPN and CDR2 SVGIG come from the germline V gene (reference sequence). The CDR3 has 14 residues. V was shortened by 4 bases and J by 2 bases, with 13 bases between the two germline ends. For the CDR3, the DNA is TGTGCCTGGACCAGAGGAAGGCACACAGATACGCAGTATTTT. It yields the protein CAWTRGRHTDTQYF.

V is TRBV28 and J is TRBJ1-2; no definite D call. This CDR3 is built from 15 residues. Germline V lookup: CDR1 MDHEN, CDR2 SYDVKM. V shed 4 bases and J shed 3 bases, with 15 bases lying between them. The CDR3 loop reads CASSSSGGQYYGYTF. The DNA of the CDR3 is TGTGCCAGCAGTTCGTCAGGAGGGCAGTACTATGGCTACACCTTC.

The CDR3 DNA reads as TGTGCCAGCACCTGGACAGCTAGCACAGATACGCAGTATTTT. Its translation: CASTWTASTDTQYF. The V and J genes are TRBV2 and TRBJ2-3, with D possibly TRBD1 on 6 matching bases. Per germline, CDR1 SNHLY and CDR2 FYNNEI. Trimming pared 7 bases from V and 0 bases from J, leaving 11 bases between. This CDR3 region has 14 residues.

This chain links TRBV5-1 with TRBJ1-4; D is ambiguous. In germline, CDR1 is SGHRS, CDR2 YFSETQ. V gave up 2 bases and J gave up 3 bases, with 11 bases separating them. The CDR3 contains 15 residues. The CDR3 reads CASSLVWDPNEKLFF. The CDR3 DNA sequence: TGCGCCAGCAGCTTAGTCTGGGATCCTAATGAAAAACTGTTTTTT.